The entry below describes one TCR beta chain. The sample originates from a study of blood T cell repertoires in COVID-19. Adults between roughly 18 and 89 years of age took part from fewer than 30 US areas. Cohort 3 donors counted as recovered after two negative PCRs, clearance, or resolved symptoms. Measured with immunoSEQ multiplex PCR; TCRdb has only the in-frame clones, and not every one. The sample shows 200,000 to 250,000 clones, about 89% of them seen only once. The TCR sequence derives from a young woman who had recovered from COVID-19. Sequenced input: PBMCs or T cells enriched from blood (not recorded which).

CDR3 residues: CASSPAVSSYNEQFF. CDR3 DNA: TGTGCCAGCTCCCCAGCGGTTAGCTCCTACAATGAGCAGTTCTTC. This rearrangement joins TRBV18 to TRBJ2-1; D might be TRBD2 (5 bases). This CDR3 comprises 15 residues. Germline CDR1 is KGHSH and CDR2 is LQKENI. Trimming removed 6 bases at V and 0 bases at J, with 12 bases between.